This T cell receptor beta chain stems from a study of beta chain features in type 1 diabetes. Study-level findings and limits: A pattern of fewer insertions and more deletions at VDJ junctions was seen in type 1 diabetes patients.

All of the isolated RNA was reverse transcribed, so expressed TCRB transcripts were sequenced. Sequencing used immunoSEQ multiplex PCR; TCRdb keeps in-frame clones, though not all of them. Altogether 970,000 or so clones are present, roughly a sixth being singletons, with the ten largest covering 0.02% to 0.025%. Sorting that relied on CD45RO/CCR7/CD25/CD127/CD95/CD27 yielded CD4+ naive, central memory, regulatory and stem cell-like memory cells. Regarding this clone: What it binds is not known. The sample has other DNA sequences that encode this CDR3 too.

Germline CDR1 and CDR2: SGDLS and YYNGEE. The CDR3 has 15 amino acids. Trimming cost V 0 bases and J 0 bases; bases outside gene matches: 0. The gene calls are TRBV9 and TRBJ2-3; 8 nucleotides align to TRBD2. The sample taken for sequencing was naive CD4+ T cells from blood. The TCR originated in a woman in her late teens or twenties in good health. The CDR3 reads CASSVGGRSTDTQYF. For the CDR3, the DNA is TGTGCCAGCAGCGTAGGCGGGAGGAGCACAGATACGCAGTATTTT.